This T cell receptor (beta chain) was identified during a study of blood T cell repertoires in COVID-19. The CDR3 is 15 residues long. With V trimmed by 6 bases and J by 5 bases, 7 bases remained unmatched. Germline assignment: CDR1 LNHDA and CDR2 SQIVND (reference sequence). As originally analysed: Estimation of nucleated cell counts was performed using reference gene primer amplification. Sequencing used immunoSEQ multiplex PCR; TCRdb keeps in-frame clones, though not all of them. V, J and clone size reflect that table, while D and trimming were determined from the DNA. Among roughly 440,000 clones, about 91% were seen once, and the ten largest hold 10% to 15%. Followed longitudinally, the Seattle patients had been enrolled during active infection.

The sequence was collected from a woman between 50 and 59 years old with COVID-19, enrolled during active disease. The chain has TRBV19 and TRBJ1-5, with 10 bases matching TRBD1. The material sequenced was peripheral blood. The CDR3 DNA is TGTGCCAGTAGCCAGGACAGGGGGGTGGATCAGCCCCAGCATTTT. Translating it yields CASSQDRGVDQPQHF. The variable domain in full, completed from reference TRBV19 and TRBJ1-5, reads DGGITQSPKYLFRKEGQNVTLSCEQNLNHDAMYWYRQDPGQGLRLIYYSQIVNDFQKGDIAEGYSVSREKKESFPLTVTSAQKNPTAFYLCASSQDRGVDQPQHFGDGTRLSIL.